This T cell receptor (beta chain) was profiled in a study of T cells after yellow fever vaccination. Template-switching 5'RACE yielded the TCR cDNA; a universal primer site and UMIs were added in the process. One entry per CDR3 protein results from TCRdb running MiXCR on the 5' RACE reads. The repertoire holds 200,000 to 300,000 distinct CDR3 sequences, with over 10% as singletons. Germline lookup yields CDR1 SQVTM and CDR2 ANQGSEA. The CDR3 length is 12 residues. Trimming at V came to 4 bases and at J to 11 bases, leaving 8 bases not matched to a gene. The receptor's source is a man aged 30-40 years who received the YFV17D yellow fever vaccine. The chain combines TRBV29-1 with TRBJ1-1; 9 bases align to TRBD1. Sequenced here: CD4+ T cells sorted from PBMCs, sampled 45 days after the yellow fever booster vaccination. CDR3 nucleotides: TGCAGCGTTGGAGGGACAGGGAGACTTGCTTTCTTT. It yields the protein CSVGGTGRLAFF.